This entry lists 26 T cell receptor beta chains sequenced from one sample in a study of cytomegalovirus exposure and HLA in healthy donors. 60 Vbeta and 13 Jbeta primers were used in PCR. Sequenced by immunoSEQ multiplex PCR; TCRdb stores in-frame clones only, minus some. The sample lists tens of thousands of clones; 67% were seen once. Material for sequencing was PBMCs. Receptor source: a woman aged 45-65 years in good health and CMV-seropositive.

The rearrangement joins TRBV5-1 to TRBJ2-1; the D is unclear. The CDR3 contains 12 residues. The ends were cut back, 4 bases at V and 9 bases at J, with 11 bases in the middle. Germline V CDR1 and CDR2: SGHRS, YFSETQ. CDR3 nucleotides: TGCGCCAGCAGCCCCATCGGAGTTGAGCAGTTCTTC. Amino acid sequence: CASSPIGVEQFF.

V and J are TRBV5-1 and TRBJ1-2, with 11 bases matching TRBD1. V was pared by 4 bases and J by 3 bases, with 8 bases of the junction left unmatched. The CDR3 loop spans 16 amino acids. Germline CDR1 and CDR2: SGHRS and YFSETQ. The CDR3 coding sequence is TGCGCCAGCAGCCGGGGACAGGGGGGATCGGACTATGGCTACACCTTC. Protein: CASSRGQGGSDYGYTF.

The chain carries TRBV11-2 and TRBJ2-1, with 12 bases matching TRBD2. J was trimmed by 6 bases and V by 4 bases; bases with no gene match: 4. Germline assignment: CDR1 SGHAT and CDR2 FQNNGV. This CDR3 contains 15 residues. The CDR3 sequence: CASSSSGGVRNEQFF. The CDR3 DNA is TGTGCCAGCAGCTCTAGCGGGGGGGTGCGCAATGAGCAGTTCTTC.

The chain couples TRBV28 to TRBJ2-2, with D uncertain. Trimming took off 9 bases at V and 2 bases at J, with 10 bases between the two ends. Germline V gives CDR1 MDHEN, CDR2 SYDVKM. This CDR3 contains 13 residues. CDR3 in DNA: TGTGCCAGTCGTTCCTTAAACACCGGGGAGCTGTTTTTT. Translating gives CASRSLNTGELFF.

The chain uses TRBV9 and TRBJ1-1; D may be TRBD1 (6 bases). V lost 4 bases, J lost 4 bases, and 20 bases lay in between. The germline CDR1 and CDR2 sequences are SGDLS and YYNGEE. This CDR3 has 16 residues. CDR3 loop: CASSLPQGLESTEAFF. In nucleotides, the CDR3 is TGTGCCAGCAGCTTACCCCAGGGGTTGGAGTCCACTGAAGCTTTCTTT.

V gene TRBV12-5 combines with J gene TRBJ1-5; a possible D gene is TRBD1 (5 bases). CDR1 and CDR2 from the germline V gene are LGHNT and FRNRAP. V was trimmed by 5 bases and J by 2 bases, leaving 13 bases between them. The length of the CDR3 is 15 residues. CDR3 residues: CASGRSQGGNQPQHF. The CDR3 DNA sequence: TGTGCTAGTGGTCGATCCCAGGGTGGCAATCAGCCCCAGCATTTT.

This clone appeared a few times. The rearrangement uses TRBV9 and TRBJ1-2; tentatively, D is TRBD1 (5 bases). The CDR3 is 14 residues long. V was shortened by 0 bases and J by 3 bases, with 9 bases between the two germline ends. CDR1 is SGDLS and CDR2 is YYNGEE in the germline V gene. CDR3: CASSVAPGDYGYTF. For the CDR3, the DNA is TGTGCCAGCAGCGTAGCCCCGGGGGACTATGGCTACACCTTC.

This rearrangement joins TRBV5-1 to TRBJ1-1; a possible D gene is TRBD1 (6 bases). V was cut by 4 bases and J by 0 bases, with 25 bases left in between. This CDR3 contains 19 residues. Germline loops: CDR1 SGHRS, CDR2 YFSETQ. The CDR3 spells CASSAADWTAITMNTEAFF. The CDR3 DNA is TGCGCCAGCAGCGCCGCGGACTGGACAGCAATTACGATGAACACTGAAGCTTTCTTT.

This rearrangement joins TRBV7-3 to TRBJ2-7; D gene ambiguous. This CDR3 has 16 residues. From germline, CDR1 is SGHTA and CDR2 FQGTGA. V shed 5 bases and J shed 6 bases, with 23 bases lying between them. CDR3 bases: TGTGCCAGCAGCCTCGACCCGTTCGAACGAGGTGGCGAGCAGTACTTC. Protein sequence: CASSLDPFERGGEQYF.

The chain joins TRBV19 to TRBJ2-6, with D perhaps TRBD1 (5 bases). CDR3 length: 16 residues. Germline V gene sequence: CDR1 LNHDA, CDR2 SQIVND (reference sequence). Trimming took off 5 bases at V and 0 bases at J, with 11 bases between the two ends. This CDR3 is CASSSHRSSGANVLTF. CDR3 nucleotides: TGTGCCAGTAGTTCTCACAGGAGCTCTGGGGCCAACGTCCTGACTTTC.

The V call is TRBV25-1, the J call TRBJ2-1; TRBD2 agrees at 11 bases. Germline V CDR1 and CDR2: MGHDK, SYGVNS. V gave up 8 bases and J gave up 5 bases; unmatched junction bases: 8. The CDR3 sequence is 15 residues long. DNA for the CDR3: TGTGCCAGCTCCGAGACTAGCGGGGACGACAATGAGCAGTTCTTC. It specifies CASSETSGDDNEQFF. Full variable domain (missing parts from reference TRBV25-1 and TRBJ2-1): EADIYQTPRYLVIGTGKKITLECSQTMGHDKMYWYQQDPGMELHLIHYSYGVNSTEKGDLSSESTVSRIRTEHFPLTLESARPSHTSQYLCASSETSGDDNEQFFGPGTRLTVL.

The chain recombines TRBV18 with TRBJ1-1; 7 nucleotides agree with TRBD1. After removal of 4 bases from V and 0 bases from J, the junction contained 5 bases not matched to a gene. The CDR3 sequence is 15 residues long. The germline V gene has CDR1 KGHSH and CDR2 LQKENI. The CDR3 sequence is CASSRDRILNTEAFF. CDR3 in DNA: TGTGCCAGCTCACGGGACAGAATCTTGAACACTGAAGCTTTCTTT. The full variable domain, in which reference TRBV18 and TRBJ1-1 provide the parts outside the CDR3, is NAGVMQNPRHLVRRRGQEARLRCSPMKGHSHVYWYRQLPEEGLKFMVYLQKENIIDESGMPKERFSAEFPKEGPSILRIQQVVRGDSAAYFCASSRDRILNTEAFFGQGTRLTVV.

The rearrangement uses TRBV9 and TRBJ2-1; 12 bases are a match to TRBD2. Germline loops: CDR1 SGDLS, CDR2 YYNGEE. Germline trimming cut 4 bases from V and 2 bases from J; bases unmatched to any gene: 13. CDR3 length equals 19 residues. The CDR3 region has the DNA TGTGCCAGCAGCATACTAGCGGGGGGCTTTGGGGGGCCCTACAATGAGCAGTTCTTC. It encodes CASSILAGGFGGPYNEQFF.

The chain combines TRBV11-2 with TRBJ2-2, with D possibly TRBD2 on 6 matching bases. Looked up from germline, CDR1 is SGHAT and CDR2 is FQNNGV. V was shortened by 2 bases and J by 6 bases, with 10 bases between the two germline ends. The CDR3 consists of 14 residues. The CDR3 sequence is CASSLNPGAGELFF. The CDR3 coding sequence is TGTGCCAGCAGCTTAAACCCGGGGGCCGGGGAGCTGTTTTTT.

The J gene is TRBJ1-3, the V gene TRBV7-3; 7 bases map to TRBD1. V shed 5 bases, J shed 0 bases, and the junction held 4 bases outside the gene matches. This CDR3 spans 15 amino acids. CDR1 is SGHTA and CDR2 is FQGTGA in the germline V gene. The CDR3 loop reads CASSATGASGNTIYF. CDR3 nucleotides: TGTGCCAGCAGCGCCACAGGGGCCTCTGGAAACACCATATATTTT.

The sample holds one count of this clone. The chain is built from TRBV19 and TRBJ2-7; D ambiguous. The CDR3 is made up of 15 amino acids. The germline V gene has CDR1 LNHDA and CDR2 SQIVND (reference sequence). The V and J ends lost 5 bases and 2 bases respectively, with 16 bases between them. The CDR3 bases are TGTGCCAGTAGTGATCGAGGAAGACCAACCTACGAGCAGTACTTC. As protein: CASSDRGRPTYEQYF.

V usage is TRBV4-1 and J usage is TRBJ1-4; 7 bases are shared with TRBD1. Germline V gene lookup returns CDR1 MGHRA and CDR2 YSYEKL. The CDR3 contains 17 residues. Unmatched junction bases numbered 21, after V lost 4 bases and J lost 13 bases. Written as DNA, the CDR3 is TGCGCCAGCAGCCTGATCCTGCCGGGACAGTCCAAAAGGGGACTGTTTTTT. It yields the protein CASSLILPGQSKRGLFF.

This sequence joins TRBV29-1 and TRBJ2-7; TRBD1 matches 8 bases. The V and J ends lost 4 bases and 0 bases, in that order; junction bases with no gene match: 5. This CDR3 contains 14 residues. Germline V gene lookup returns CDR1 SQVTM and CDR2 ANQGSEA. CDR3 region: CSVVGQANSYEQYF. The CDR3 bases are TGCAGCGTTGTGGGACAGGCGAACTCCTACGAGCAGTACTTC.

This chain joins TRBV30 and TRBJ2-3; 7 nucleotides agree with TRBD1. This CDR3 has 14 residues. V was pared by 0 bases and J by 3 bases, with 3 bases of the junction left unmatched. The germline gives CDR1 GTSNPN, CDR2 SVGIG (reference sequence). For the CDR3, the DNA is TGTGCCTGGAGTGTGGCAGGGGGAACAGATACGCAGTATTTT. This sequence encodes CAWSVAGGTDTQYF. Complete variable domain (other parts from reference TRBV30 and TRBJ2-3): SQTIHQWPATLVQPVGSPLSLECTVEGTSNPNLYWYRQAAGRGLQLLFYSVGIGQISSEVPQNLSASRPQDRQFILSSKKLLLSDSGFYLCAWSVAGGTDTQYFGPGTRLTVL.

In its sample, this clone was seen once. The CDR3 coding sequence is TGCAGCGTTGACGGGGTTGGCGACGAGCAGTACTTC. Its protein is CSVDGVGDEQYF. The chain uses TRBV29-1 and TRBJ2-7; tentative D call: TRBD2 (5 bases). Per germline, CDR1 SQVTM and CDR2 ANQGSEA. Trimming took 3 bases from V and 5 from J, leaving 11 bases between them. This CDR3 contains 12 residues.

Written as DNA, the CDR3 is TGCGCCAGCAGCCAAGAATGGGGGCGGTCGACCGGGGAGCTGTTTTTT. This codes for CASSQEWGRSTGELFF. This chain links TRBV4-1 with TRBJ2-2; D possibly corresponds to TRBD1 (6 bases). Trimming left V 0 bases short and J 5 bases short, with 13 bases between. Germline-derived CDR1 and CDR2 are MGHRA and YSYEKL. This CDR3 is built from 16 residues.

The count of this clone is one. The CDR3 protein is CASSLATGINEQFF. In DNA form, the CDR3 reads TGCGCCAGCAGCTTGGCCACAGGTATCAATGAGCAGTTCTTC. The rearrangement links TRBV5-1 to TRBJ2-1, with a tentative D call TRBD1 (5 bases). The V gene's germline CDR1 is SGHRS and CDR2 YFSETQ. Trimming shortened V by 0 bases and J by 6 bases, and 10 bases separated the two germline ends. The CDR3 runs to 14 residues.

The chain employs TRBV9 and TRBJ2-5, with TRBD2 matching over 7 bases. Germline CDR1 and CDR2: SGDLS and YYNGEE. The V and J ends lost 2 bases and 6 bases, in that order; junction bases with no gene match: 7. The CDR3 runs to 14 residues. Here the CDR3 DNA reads TGTGCCAGCAGCGTCGGACGGGGGGAACAGACCCAGTACTTC. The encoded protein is CASSVGRGEQTQYF.

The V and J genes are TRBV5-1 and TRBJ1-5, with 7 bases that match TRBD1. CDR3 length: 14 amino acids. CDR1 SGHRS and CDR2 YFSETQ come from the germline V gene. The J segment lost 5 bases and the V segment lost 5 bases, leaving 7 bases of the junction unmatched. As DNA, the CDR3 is TGCGCCAGCAGTCTAGGACAGGTGGATCAGCCCCAGCATTTT. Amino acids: CASSLGQVDQPQHF.

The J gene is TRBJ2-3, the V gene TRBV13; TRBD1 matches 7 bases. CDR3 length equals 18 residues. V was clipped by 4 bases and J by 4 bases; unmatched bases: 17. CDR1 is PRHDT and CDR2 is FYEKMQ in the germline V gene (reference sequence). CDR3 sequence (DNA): TGTGCCAGCAGCTCCTGGGGTGAGACAGGGTCAAGAGCAGATACGCAGTATTTT. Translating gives CASSSWGETGSRADTQYF.

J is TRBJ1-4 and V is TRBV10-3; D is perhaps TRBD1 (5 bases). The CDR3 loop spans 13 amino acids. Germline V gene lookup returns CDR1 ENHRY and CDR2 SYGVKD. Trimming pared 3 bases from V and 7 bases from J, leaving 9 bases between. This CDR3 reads CAISDGQGEKLFF. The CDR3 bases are TGTGCCATCAGTGATGGGCAGGGTGAAAAACTGTTTTTT.